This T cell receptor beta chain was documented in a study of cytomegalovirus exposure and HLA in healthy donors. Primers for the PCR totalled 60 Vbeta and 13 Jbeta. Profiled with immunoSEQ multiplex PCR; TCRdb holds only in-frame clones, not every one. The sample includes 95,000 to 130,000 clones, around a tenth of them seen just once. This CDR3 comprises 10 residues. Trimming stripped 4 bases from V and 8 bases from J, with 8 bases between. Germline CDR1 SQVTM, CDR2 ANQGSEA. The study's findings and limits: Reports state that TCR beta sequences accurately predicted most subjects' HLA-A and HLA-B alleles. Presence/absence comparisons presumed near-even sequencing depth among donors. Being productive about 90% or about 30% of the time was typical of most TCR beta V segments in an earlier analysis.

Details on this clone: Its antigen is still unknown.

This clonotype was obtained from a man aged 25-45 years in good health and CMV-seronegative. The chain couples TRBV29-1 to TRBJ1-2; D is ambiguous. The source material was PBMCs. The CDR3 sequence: CSVVAGGYTF. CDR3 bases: TGCAGCGTTGTTGCGGGGGGCTACACCTTC.